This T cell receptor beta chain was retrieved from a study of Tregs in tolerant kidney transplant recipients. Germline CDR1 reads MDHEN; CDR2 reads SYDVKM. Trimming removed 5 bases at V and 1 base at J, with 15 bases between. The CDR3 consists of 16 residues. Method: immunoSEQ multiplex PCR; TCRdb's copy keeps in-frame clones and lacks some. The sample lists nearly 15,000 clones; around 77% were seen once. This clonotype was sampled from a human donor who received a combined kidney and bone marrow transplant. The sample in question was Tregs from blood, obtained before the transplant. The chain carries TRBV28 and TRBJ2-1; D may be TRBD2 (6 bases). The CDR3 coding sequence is TGTGCCAGCAGTGAAGGAGGGTCCAGGTCCTACAATGAGCAGTTCTTC. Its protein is CASSEGGSRSYNEQFF.